This T cell receptor (beta chain) is from a study of CD8+CD57+ T cells in acquired aplastic anemia. Study in general: Quantities of DNA derived from sorted CD4+ and CD8+ cells averaged roughly 3 ug.

Study conclusions and caveats: Overlapping CD8+ CDR3 repertoires of patients and controls contained about 27 shared sequences.

Turning to this clonotype: Antigen specificity is unknown.

All patients picked for sequencing had shown, by flow cytometry, an expansion of CD8+CD57+ cells. Profiles of TCR beta VDJ and CDR3 were generated from a genomic DNA template. TCRdb reprocessed the reads via MiXCR and lists one record per CDR3 protein. The sample records 300,000 or so distinct CDR3 sequences, approximately 60% being singletons. Source material: sorted CD4+, CD8+, or CD8+CD57+ T cells (not recorded which) from PBMCs. The receptor comes from a human donor with aplastic anemia.

The CDR3 region is CATSDGGQGRNEQFF. The CDR3 coding sequence is TGTGCCACCAGTGACGGGGGACAGGGACGCAATGAGCAGTTCTTC. The genes are TRBV24-1 and TRBJ2-1, with 9 bases aligning to TRBD1. The germline gives CDR1 KGHDR, CDR2 SFDVKD. V was pared by 4 bases and J by 6 bases, with 6 bases of the junction left unmatched. The CDR3 consists of 15 residues.